The 22 T cell receptor beta chains presented below share a single source sample, sequenced in a study of T cell clonality in common variable immunodeficiency. Findings of the study overall: Fewer deletions and N-nucleotide insertions were reportedly seen in common variable immunodeficiency TCR beta sequences.

Here immunoSEQ multiplex PCR was the method, and the copy in TCRdb shows in-frame clones only, minus some. This sample comprises about 34,000 clones, none seen once only. Their antigens remain unidentified. The sample taken for sequencing was peripheral blood mononuclear cells. These receptors were taken from a human donor with common variable immunodeficiency.

Notes on this clone: The CDR3 is cut off 3 residues early in the read; its end comes from the germline J gene. This chain connects TRBV19 to TRBJ2-7; D gene unclear. This CDR3 has 13 residues. Germline CDR1 reads LNHDA; CDR2 reads SQIVND (reference sequence). The ends were cut back, 1 base at V and 5 bases at J, with 9 bases in the middle. CDR3 protein: CASSIGVGHEQYF. The CDR3 DNA, read in part, is TGTGCCAGTAGTATAGGCGTTGGGCACGAG.

This clone was detected a few times. The CDR3 end falls 3 residues outside the read, so it is completed with the germline J gene. The chain links TRBV5-1 to TRBJ2-2, with D perhaps matching TRBD1 (5 bases). Germline lookup yields CDR1 SGHRS and CDR2 YFSETQ. V was pared by 3 bases and J by 0 bases, with 27 bases between. This CDR3 has 21 amino acids. The sequenced CDR3 bases are TGCGCCAGCAGCTCGATGACAGCCCGGCTCCGACTCTCCTCGAACACCGGGGAG. Translation: CASSSMTARLRLSSNTGE. The full CDR3 reads CASSSMTARLRLSSNTGELFF.

This clone occurred many times. The read ends 3 residues early relative to the CDR3; the germline J gene fills the gap. The chain carries TRBV14 and TRBJ2-3; TRBD2 matches at 7 bases. The CDR3 spans 17 residues. Germline-derived CDR1 and CDR2 are SGHDN and FVKESK. After removal of 1 base from V and 6 bases from J, the junction contained 13 bases not matched to a gene. CDR3 bases read: TGTGCCAGCAGCCAAGTCGGCAGCGGGATGGGCCCGGATACG. Translated, it gives CASSQVGSGMGPDT. The full CDR3 protein reads CASSQVGSGMGPDTQYF. Full variable domain (outside the CDR3, taken from reference TRBV14 and TRBJ2-3): EAGVTQFPSHSVIEKGQTVTLRCDPISGHDNLYWYRRVMGKEIKFLLHFVKESKQDESGMPNNRFLAERTGGTYSTLKVQPAELEDSGVYFCASSQVGSGMGPDTQYFGPGTRLTVL.

In regard to this clone: The DNA ends 3 residues before the CDR3 does, and the rest of the CDR3 is filled in from the germline J gene. V usage is TRBV6-2 or TRBV6-3 and J usage is TRBJ2-3; TRBD2 aligns across 9 bases. CDR3 size: 14 residues. Germline CDR1 is MNHEY and CDR2 is SVGEGT. Trimming cost V 8 bases and J 5 bases; bases outside gene matches: 8. CDR3 DNA, as far as it was read: TGTGCCAGCGCGGCGGGAGGGCCCAAAGATACG. It encodes CASAAGGPKDT. The full CDR3 reads CASAAGGPKDTQYF.

This clone has ten or more counts. The read stops 3 residues short of the end of the CDR3; the missing end is completed from the germline J gene. The rearrangement uses TRBV2 and TRBJ1-1, with TRBD1 matching 8 bases. Trimming at V came to 3 bases and at J to 0 bases, leaving 3 bases not matched to a gene. The CDR3 has 15 residues. Germline V gene lookup returns CDR1 SNHLY and CDR2 FYNNEI. The CDR3 spells CASSDGQGLNTEAFF. CDR3 DNA, as far as it was read: TGTGCCAGCAGTGACGGACAGGGATTGAACACTGAA. Based on the CDR3 plus reference TRBV2 and TRBJ1-1, the full variable domain is EPEVTQTPSHQVTQMGQEVILRCVPISNHLYFYWYRQILGQKVEFLVSFYNNEISEKSEIFDDQFSVERPDGSNFTLKIRSTKLEDSAMYFCASSDGQGLNTEAFFGQGTRLTVV.

The sample holds many counts of this clone. The CDR3 end is not reached by the read, which stops 3 residues before it; the germline J gene fills it in. The chain recombines TRBV7-3 with TRBJ2-2; 10 positions match TRBD1. CDR3 size: 15 residues. J was trimmed by 4 bases and V by 5 bases; bases with no gene match: 4. CDR1 is SGHTA and CDR2 is FQGTGA in the germline V gene. The sequenced CDR3 bases are TGTGCCAGCAGCCAAGACAGGGGGCGCACCGGGGAG. Its translation is CASSQDRGRTGE. The entire CDR3 sequence reads CASSQDRGRTGELFF.

This clone was seen repeatedly, ten times or more. The DNA ends 3 residues before the CDR3 does, and the rest of the CDR3 is filled in from the germline J gene. The chain carries TRBV27 and TRBJ2-1, with a weak D call TRBD2 (5 bases). The length of the CDR3 is 15 residues. Germline CDR1 MNHEY, CDR2 SMNVEV (reference sequence). V was clipped by 6 bases and J by 0 bases, with 12 bases between them. CDR3 loop: CASRPDWSSYNEQFF. CDR3 DNA, as far as it was read: TGTGCCAGCAGACCGGACTGGAGCTCCTACAATGAG.

In the case of this clone: The sequenced fragment ends 3 residues before the CDR3 boundary, so the rest is inferred from the germline J gene. The V and J genes are TRBV19 and TRBJ2-1; 10 positions agree with TRBD1. Losses at the gene ends were 5 bases for V and 8 bases for J; bases not matched to a gene: 12. Germline CDR1 is LNHDA and CDR2 is SQIVND (reference sequence). This CDR3 region has 16 residues. Incomplete CDR3 DNA: TGTGCCAGTAGTTCCCGACAGGGGGCTTATGTAGATGAG. Protein: CASSSRQGAYVDE. The whole CDR3 reads CASSSRQGAYVDEQFF.

In this sample, this clone turned up many times. CDR3 bases read: TGTGCCAGTAGTAGGTACAGCTTCTACGAG. This encodes CASSRYSFYE. The CDR3, in full, reads CASSRYSFYEQYF. J is TRBJ2-7 and V is TRBV19; the D is unclear. The read halts 3 residues ahead of the CDR3 end, with the missing end drawn from the germline J gene. Trimming shortened V by 4 bases and J by 3 bases, and 10 bases separated the two germline ends. This CDR3 region has 13 residues. The germline V gene has CDR1 LNHDA and CDR2 SQIVND (reference sequence).

This clone appeared many times. The sequence runs out 3 residues before the end of the CDR3; the remainder is reconstructed from the germline J gene. The J gene is TRBJ2-1, the V gene TRBV7-7, with 8 bases fitting TRBD2. V was pared by 1 base and J by 4 bases, with 3 bases of the junction left unmatched. Germline CDR1 reads SSHAT; CDR2 reads FNYEAQ (reference sequence). The CDR3 has 15 residues. This CDR3 is CASSLGLAGYNEQFF. The CDR3 DNA, read in part, is TGTGCCAGCAGCTTAGGCCTAGCGGGTTACAATGAG. The full variable domain, rest sourced from reference TRBV7-7 and TRBJ2-1, is GAGVSQSPRYKVTKRGQDVTLRCDPISSHATLYWYQQALGQGPEFLTYFNYEAQPDKSGLPSDRFSAERPEGSISTLTIQRTEQRDSAMYRCASSLGLAGYNEQFFGPGTRLTVL.

In this sample, this clone turned up many times. Coverage ceases 3 residues before the CDR3 finishes, and the germline J gene fills in the end. This chain links TRBV29-1 with TRBJ2-7; 12 bases agree with TRBD2. The CDR3 has 14 residues. V lost 6 bases, J lost 6 bases, and 9 bases stayed unmatched. Germline lookup yields CDR1 SQVTM and CDR2 ANQGSEA. The CDR3 here is CSVMTSGRYREQYF. CDR3 DNA, as far as it was read: TGCAGCGTCATGACTAGCGGGAGATATCGCGAG.

Of note for this clone: The CDR3 end lies 3 residues beyond the end of the read and is filled in from the germline J gene. This chain connects TRBV19 to TRBJ1-1, with D maybe TRBD1 (6 bases). The CDR3 has 15 amino acids. V lost 0 bases, J lost 4 bases, and 12 bases lay in between. CDR1 and CDR2 from the germline V gene are LNHDA and SQIVND (reference sequence). The CDR3: CASSIEGASRTEAFF. CDR3 DNA, as far as it was read: TGTGCCAGTAGTATAGAGGGGGCCTCTCGCACTGAA.

There are many counts of this clone. The read falls 3 residues short of the CDR3 end, and the missing part is taken from the germline J gene. The chain is built from TRBV27 and TRBJ2-5; D is unresolved. Germline V lookup: CDR1 MNHEY, CDR2 SMNVEV (reference sequence). The CDR3 has 13 residues. Trimming stripped 2 bases from V and 7 bases from J, with 11 bases between. Incomplete CDR3 DNA: TGTGCCAGCAGTTTAAAGGTGTGGGCGACC. It yields the protein CASSLKVWAT. The entire CDR3 protein reads CASSLKVWATQYF.

On this clone: The read terminates 3 residues before the CDR3 end, so the remaining end is supplied by the germline J gene. The chain couples TRBV18 to TRBJ2-7, with 10 bases identical to TRBD2. CDR1 and CDR2 from the germline V gene are KGHSH and LQKENI. J gave up 6 bases and V 6 bases, and 8 bases lay outside the gene matches. CDR3 size: 14 residues. This CDR3 reads CASSILAGVGEQYF. The sequenced CDR3 bases are TGTGCCAGCTCCATCCTAGCGGGAGTCGGCGAG.

This clone was detected ten times or more. The sequence runs out 3 residues before the end of the CDR3; the remainder is reconstructed from the germline J gene. The chain has TRBV20-1 and TRBJ2-7; the match to TRBD2 covers 11 bases. The CDR3 consists of 18 residues. J gave up 2 bases and V 5 bases, and 17 bases lay outside the gene matches. Per the germline V gene, CDR1 is DFQATT and CDR2 is SNEGSKA (reference sequence). The sequenced part of the CDR3 DNA is TGCAGTGCTCAGGAAAGGGCTAGCGGGAGGACCTTAACCTACGAG. Its translation: CSAQERASGRTLTYE. The full CDR3 sequence reads CSAQERASGRTLTYEQYF.

There are many counts of this clone. The read ends 3 residues before the CDR3 terminus; that terminus is restored from the germline J gene. The chain recombines TRBV2 with TRBJ2-7; 9 positions match TRBD1. The ends lost 10 bases at V and 4 bases at J; junction bases unmatched: 11. The CDR3 loop spans 14 amino acids. Germline lookup yields CDR1 SNHLY and CDR2 FYNNEI. The sequenced part of the CDR3 DNA is TGTGCCACTTTATTTGGGACAGGGCTTTACGAG. Amino acids: CATLFGTGLYE. The CDR3 as a whole reads CATLFGTGLYEQYF.

This clone appeared many times. The read comes to an end 3 residues before the CDR3 does, leaving the germline J gene to fill in the end. The chain links TRBV7-9 to TRBJ2-7, with 7 bases aligning to TRBD1. V lost 5 bases to trimming and J lost 6 bases; unmatched junction nucleotides: 10. This CDR3 has 14 residues. CDR1 and CDR2 (germline): SEHNR, FQNEAQ (reference sequence). The part of the CDR3 DNA that was read is TGTGCCAGCAGCCCTGACAGGGTAGTATCCGAG. Translating it yields CASSPDRVVSE. The CDR3, in full, reads CASSPDRVVSEQYF.

This clone was seen at least ten times. The read gets to within 3 residues of the CDR3 end, and the germline J gene fills in the rest. This chain links TRBV20-1 with TRBJ1-2, with 7 nucleotides matching TRBD1. The CDR3 consists of 13 residues. With 2 bases clipped from V and 5 bases from J, the junction kept 5 bases outside the gene matches. Germline V CDR1 and CDR2: DFQATT, SNEGSKA (reference sequence). Incomplete CDR3 DNA: TGCAGTGCTAGACTGACAGGGTTTTATGGC. It encodes CSARLTGFYG. The full CDR3 is CSARLTGFYGYTF.

This clone was recorded many times. The DNA ends 3 residues before the CDR3 does, and the rest of the CDR3 is filled in from the germline J gene. The gene calls are TRBV5-5 and TRBJ1-5; D uncertain. The CDR3 contains 13 residues. The V gene's germline CDR1 is SGHKS and CDR2 YYEKEE (reference sequence). Trimming pared 2 bases from V and 7 bases from J, leaving 10 bases between. CDR3 amino acids: CASSLSGFQPQHF. Partial CDR3 DNA: TGTGCCAGCAGCTTATCGGGTTTCCAGCCC.

This clone was recorded at least ten times. Sequencing ends 3 residues short of the CDR3 end; the germline J gene provides the rest. The chain employs TRBV2 and TRBJ2-5, with D possibly matching TRBD2 (5 bases). CDR3 size: 15 residues. Germline CDR1 SNHLY, CDR2 FYNNEI. Trimming left V 6 bases short and J 5 bases short, with 19 bases between. CDR3 DNA, as far as it was read: TGTGCCAGCAGACGCTCGACCGTCAGAGGGGAGACC. Translated, it gives CASRRSTVRGET. The entire CDR3 sequence reads CASRRSTVRGETQYF.

This clone has at least ten counts. The read gets to within 3 residues of the CDR3 end, and the germline J gene fills in the rest. The J gene is TRBJ1-1, the V gene TRBV5-1, with D hard to call. The germline V gene encodes CDR1 SGHRS and CDR2 YFSETQ. The V and J ends lost 4 bases and 0 bases respectively, with 13 bases between them. The CDR3 runs to 15 residues. The part of the CDR3 DNA that was read is TGCGCCAGCAGCCTCCGCACACAGATGAACACTGAA. This gives the protein CASSLRTQMNTE. The full CDR3 protein reads CASSLRTQMNTEAFF.

A note on this clone: The read finishes 3 residues shy of the CDR3 end, and the germline J gene is used to complete it. This chain uses TRBV19 with TRBJ2-5, with 10 bases matching TRBD1. The trim removed 8 bases at V and 3 bases at J, leaving 12 bases unmatched. The CDR3 has 16 residues. Per germline, CDR1 LNHDA and CDR2 SQIVND (reference sequence). Here the CDR3 reads CASSELGGQGEETQYF. The CDR3 bases that were read are TGTGCCAGTTCTGAGTTGGGTGGACAGGGGGAAGAGACC.